These 20 T cell receptor beta chains originate from one sample sequenced in a study of blood T cells in healthy people across ages. A sample-barcoded 5' primer and a J-beta primer mix were used in a second PCR of about 7 to 12 cycles. TCRdb re-called the 5' RACE reads through MiXCR, storing one row per CDR3 protein. The sample carries about 590,000 distinct CDR3 sequences, approximately 30% recorded once. The sample was blood. The receptor source for this set is a woman aged 80 or over in good health.

This clonotype was found many times. V usage is TRBV20-1 and J usage is TRBJ2-5, with 7 bases identical to TRBD1. J gave up 1 base and V 5 bases, and 4 bases lay outside the gene matches. Germline V gene lookup returns CDR1 DFQATT and CDR2 SNEGSKA (reference sequence). This CDR3 spans 13 amino acids. CDR3 coding DNA: TGCAGTGCTCAGGGGGAGCTCCAAGAGACCCAGTACTTC. Amino acid sequence: CSAQGELQETQYF.

This clonotype was seen ten or more times. This rearrangement joins TRBV7-9 to TRBJ1-1; a weak D match, TRBD1 (6 bases). The CDR3 contains 13 residues. Germline V gene sequence: CDR1 SEHNR, CDR2 FQNEAQ (reference sequence). With 7 bases removed from V and 2 bases from J, the gap between germline ends came to 11 bases. The CDR3 loop is CASIGTYNTEAFF. The CDR3 nucleotides are TGTGCCAGCATCGGGACATATAACACTGAAGCTTTCTTT.

The chain is built from TRBV20-1 and TRBJ2-3; TRBD2 agrees at 8 bases. V dropped 6 bases and J dropped 1; count of bases not matched to a gene: 9. CDR1 is DFQATT, CDR2 SNEGSKA, per germline (reference sequence). This CDR3 spans 15 amino acids. Here the CDR3 DNA reads TGCAGTGCACCCAGATCAGCGGGGGGCACAGATACGCAGTATTTT. As protein: CSAPRSAGGTDTQYF.

As for this clonotype: A clone one base away is much larger, so this may be a read error. The rearrangement links TRBV4-1 to TRBJ2-7; 10 positions agree with TRBD1. Germline V gene lookup returns CDR1 MGHRA and CDR2 YSYEKL. The CDR3 extends over 16 amino acids. Losses at the gene ends were 0 bases for V and 7 bases for J; bases not matched to a gene: 9. CDR3 nucleotide sequence: TGCGCCAGCAGCCAAGATTGGGGAGACAGGGGGCTTGAGCAGTACTTC. This codes for CASSQDWGDRGLEQYF.

This clonotype was counted ten times or more. The chain links TRBV20-1 to TRBJ2-7; TRBD1 matches 10 bases. The CDR3 totals 13 residues. With 3 bases clipped from V and 9 bases from J, the junction kept 8 bases outside the gene matches. Germline CDR1 is DFQATT and CDR2 is SNEGSKA (reference sequence). The DNA for the CDR3 is TGCAGTGCTAGGCCCGGACAGGGGGAATGGCAGTACTTC. Translated: CSARPGQGEWQYF.

This clonotype was counted ten times or more. This sequence joins TRBV29-1 and TRBJ2-7; D is undetermined. Germline assignment: CDR1 SQVTM and CDR2 ANQGSEA. CDR3 length: 13 amino acids. With 4 bases removed from V and 2 bases from J, the gap between germline ends came to 12 bases. As DNA, the CDR3 is TGCAGCGTTGCTCCGTTAGGGACCTACGAGCAGTACTTC. It is translated as CSVAPLGTYEQYF.

This clonotype showed up many times. J is TRBJ1-1 and V is TRBV9; 8 nucleotides agree with TRBD1. The CDR3 extends over 14 amino acids. The V gene end was trimmed by 4 bases and the J gene end by 5 bases; junction bases not matched to a gene: 7. Germline CDR1 reads SGDLS; CDR2 reads YYNGEE. CDR3 sequence reads: CASSPRTGRTEAFF. CDR3 DNA: TGTGCCAGCAGCCCCCGGACAGGGAGGACTGAAGCTTTCTTT.

Turning to this clonotype: One end of the junction is discordant with germline, which a read error may explain. V and J are TRBV6-6 and TRBJ2-2; TRBD1 matches 7 bases. This CDR3 is 16 amino acids long. Germline assignment: CDR1 MNHNY and CDR2 SVGAGI (reference sequence). The CDR3 coding sequence is TGTGCCAGCAGTTACCCGGGACAGTCGAACACCGGGGAGCGGTTTTTT. Protein: CASSYPGQSNTGERFF.

As for this clonotype: It may be a read error: a sequence one base away is much more abundant. Lacking the conserved final phenylalanine or tryptophan, this CDR3 likely reflects a read error. The chain carries TRBV12-3 or TRBV12-4 and TRBJ2-7, with 8 bases identical to TRBD1. The CDR3 extends over 16 amino acids. Losses at the gene ends were 6 bases for V and 3 bases for J; bases not matched to a gene: 13. The CDR3 nucleotides read TGTGCCAGCAGGCAAACAGGACAGGGACAAAACTACGAGCAGTACTTA. Translating it yields CASRQTGQGQNYEQYL.

This clonotype was observed a handful of times. A much larger clonotype is one base distant, so this may be a read error. V is TRBV11-2 and J is TRBJ1-1; 9 nucleotides align to TRBD1. V lost 4 bases, J lost 3 bases, and 3 bases stayed unmatched. The CDR3 consists of 14 residues. Germline CDR1 SGHAT, CDR2 FQNNGV. CDR3 sequence reads: CASSSGQGDTEAFF. Written as DNA, the CDR3 is TGTGCCAGCAGCTCGGGACAGGGAGACACTGAAGCTTTCTTT.

As concerns this clonotype: One end of the junction varies from germline; a read error may be responsible. The genes are TRBV20-1 and TRBJ1-5; TRBD1 is a possible D gene (5 bases). CDR1 is DFQATT and CDR2 is SNEGSKA in the germline V gene (reference sequence). The CDR3 contains 14 residues. The CDR3, as DNA: TGCAGTGCTCCTCAGGGTCCTGGGGATCAGCCCGAGCATTTT. Protein product: CSAPQGPGDQPEHF.

This clonotype occurred a few times. The V call is TRBV30, the J call TRBJ2-1, with no clear D. Germline CDR1 is GTSNPN and CDR2 is SVGIG (reference sequence). The CDR3 runs 12 residues. V was shortened by 3 bases and J by 7 bases, with 10 bases between the two germline ends. CDR3 amino acids: CAWRDGWNEQFF. The DNA for the CDR3 is TGTGCCTGGAGGGATGGTTGGAATGAGCAGTTCTTC. The variable domain in full, completed from reference TRBV30 and TRBJ2-1, reads SQTIHQWPATLVQPVGSPLSLECTVEGTSNPNLYWYRQAAGRGLQLLFYSVGIGQISSEVPQNLSASRPQDRQFILSSKKLLLSDSGFYLCAWRDGWNEQFFGPGTRLTVL.

This clonotype was detected ten times or more. A much larger clone differs from this one at a single base, so this may be a read error. The chain couples TRBV7-9 to TRBJ2-7, with a possible D match to TRBD2 (5 bases). V lost 0 bases and J 7 bases, leaving 16 bases between the germline ends. Germline loops: CDR1 SEHNR, CDR2 FQNEAQ (reference sequence). CDR3 length equals 15 residues. CDR3 sequence reads: CASSLAADLYNEQYF. The CDR3 DNA follows: TGTGCCAGCAGCTTAGCAGCGGACCTCTACAATGAGCAGTACTTC. Complete variable domain (other parts from reference TRBV7-9 and TRBJ2-7): DTGVSQNPRHKITKRGQNVTFRCDPISEHNRLYWYRQTLGQGPEFLTYFQNEAQLEKSRLLSDRFSAERPKGSFSTLEIQRTEQGDSAMYLCASSLAADLYNEQYFGPGTRLTVT.

This clonotype was detected a few times. V and J are TRBV20-1 and TRBJ1-2; maybe TRBD1 (5 bases). The CDR3 consists of 13 residues. V was clipped by 0 bases and J by 7 bases, with 12 bases between them. Germline lookup yields CDR1 DFQATT and CDR2 SNEGSKA (reference sequence). CDR3 bases: TGCAGTGCTAGAGATAGGCCAGGGAGTGGCTACACCTTC. It yields the protein CSARDRPGSGYTF.

There are a few counts of this clonotype. A read error may explain this, as a much larger clone is one base away. The chain employs TRBV20-1 and TRBJ2-7; tentative D call: TRBD1 (6 bases). The CDR3 covers 14 residues. Germline CDR1 reads DFQATT; CDR2 reads SNEGSKA (reference sequence). V dropped 4 bases and J dropped 7 bases, with 20 bases sitting between them. The CDR3 loop reads CSATGALHSGEQYF. CDR3 bases: TGCAGTGCTACAGGGGCCCTTCACTCCGGTGAGCAGTACTTC.

This clonotype was counted at least ten times. The chain uses TRBV12-3 or TRBV12-4 and TRBJ1-2; possibly TRBD1 for D (6 bases). This CDR3 contains 13 residues. V dropped 3 bases and J dropped 5 bases, with 10 bases sitting between them. The CDR3 reads CASSFPGTYGYTF. In DNA form, the CDR3 reads TGTGCCAGCAGTTTCCCCGGGACATATGGCTACACCTTC.

This clonotype was found many times. V usage is TRBV10-3 and J usage is TRBJ2-7, with TRBD2 matching 7 bases. Trimming removed 3 bases from V and 0 bases from J; junction bases left unmatched: 5. The CDR3 consists of 15 residues. Germline V gene lookup returns CDR1 ENHRY and CDR2 SYGVKD. The CDR3 DNA reads TGTGCCATCAGTGATGTCGGGGGGACCTCCTACGAGCAGTACTTC. Protein: CAISDVGGTSYEQYF.

This clonotype was counted a few times. The gene calls are TRBV2 and TRBJ2-7, with D uncertain. Germline V gene lookup returns CDR1 SNHLY and CDR2 FYNNEI. CDR3 length: 13 residues. The germline V and J ends were trimmed by 7 bases and 2 bases, with 12 bases remaining between them. The CDR3 loop is CASKDAEPYEQYF. For the CDR3, the DNA is TGTGCCAGCAAAGATGCGGAACCCTACGAGCAGTACTTC.

The chain is built from TRBV5-1 and TRBJ2-3, with TRBD2 identical over 8 bases. Germline values: CDR1 SGHRS, CDR2 YFSETQ. This CDR3 contains 17 residues. The trim removed 0 bases at V and 0 bases at J, leaving 6 bases unmatched. CDR3 residues: CASSLAGAGGSTDTQYF. CDR3 DNA: TGCGCCAGCAGCTTGGCCGGGGCGGGGGGTAGCACAGATACGCAGTATTTT. The full variable domain, rest sourced from reference TRBV5-1 and TRBJ2-3, is KAGVTQTPRYLIKTRGQQVTLSCSPISGHRSVSWYQQTPGQGLQFLFEYFSETQRNKGNFPGRFSGRQFSNSRSEMNVSTLELGDSALYLCASSLAGAGGSTDTQYFGPGTRLTVL.

The rearrangement uses TRBV20-1 and TRBJ2-1; perhaps TRBD2 as D (7 bases). Germline V gene lookup returns CDR1 DFQATT and CDR2 SNEGSKA (reference sequence). The CDR3 loop spans 16 amino acids. Trimming removed 0 bases from V and 12 bases from J, with 24 bases in between. CDR3 residues: CSARDAGGGAPSTQFF. DNA of the CDR3: TGCAGTGCTAGAGATGCTGGAGGGGGGGCCCCTTCAACGCAGTTCTTC.